This record covers a single T cell receptor (beta chain). The data were produced by immunoSEQ multiplex PCR, yet TCRdb's version contains in-frame clones alone and is incomplete. The table has 200,000 or so clones, around 94% seen once. The source of the sample is a study of control samples from healthy donors and cancer patients. The germline gives CDR1 SGHTA, CDR2 FQGNSA. Trimming pared 4 bases from V and 12 bases from J, leaving 15 bases between. The length of the CDR3 is 12 residues. The clonotype comes from a man in his forties or fifties in good health. This chain joins TRBV7-2 and TRBJ1-1; no clear D gene. Material: blood. The CDR3 DNA follows: TGTGCCAGCAGCTCTTACGAGCCGCTGTCTTTCTTT. Translation gives CASSSYEPLSFF.